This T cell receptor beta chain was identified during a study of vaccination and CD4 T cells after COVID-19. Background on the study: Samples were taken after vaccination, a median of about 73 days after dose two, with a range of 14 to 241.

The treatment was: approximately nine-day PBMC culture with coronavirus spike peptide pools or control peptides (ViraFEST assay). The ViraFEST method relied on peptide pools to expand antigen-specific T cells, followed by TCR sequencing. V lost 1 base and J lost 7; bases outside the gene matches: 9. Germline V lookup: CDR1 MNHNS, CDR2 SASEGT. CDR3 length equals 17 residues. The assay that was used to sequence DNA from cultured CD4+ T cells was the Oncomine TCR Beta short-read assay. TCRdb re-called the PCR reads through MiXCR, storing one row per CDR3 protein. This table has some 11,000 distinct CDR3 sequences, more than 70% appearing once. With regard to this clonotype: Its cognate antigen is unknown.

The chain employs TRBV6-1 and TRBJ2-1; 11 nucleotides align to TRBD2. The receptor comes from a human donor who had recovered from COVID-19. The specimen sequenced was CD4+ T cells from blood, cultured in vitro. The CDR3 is CASSEEFVAGGKNEQFF. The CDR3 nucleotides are TGTGCCAGCAGTGAAGAATTTGTAGCGGGAGGGAAAAATGAGCAGTTCTTC.